Below, one TCR beta chain is given with its context. Its matching antigen is unknown. The entry originates in a study of T cells expressing NK-cell markers. Looking at the study overall: One of the eight sequenced donors was seronegative, whereas the other seven were HCMV-seropositive. Study-wide points: More than 5 donors had dominant NKG2C+ clonotypes that comprised about 1.0-7.5% of their CD8+ T cells.

Reprocessing the 5' RACE reads, TCRdb reports a single entry for every CDR3 protein and omits DNA. The sample holds about 180,000 distinct CDR3 sequences. The CDR3 consists of 13 residues. The sample comprised blood T cells: a sorted CD56 or NKG2C T cell subset, CD4+ or CD8+ T cells, or bulk PBMC T cells (not recorded which). The sequence derives from a man between 18 and 69 years old in good health. V gene TRBV12-3 or TRBV12-4 combines with J gene TRBJ2-2; TCRdb lists TRBD1, though no DNA is available to test this call. CDR3 residues: CASSPFNAGELFF.